The 2 T cell receptor beta chains listed next were all sequenced from one sample in a study of blood T cell repertoires in COVID-19. Data came from immunoSEQ multiplex PCR; TCRdb stores just in-frame clones and leaves some out. The data show around 140,000 clones, about 86% seen once. Sequencing was carried out using PBMCs or T cells enriched from blood (not recorded which). All receptors derive from a man aged 40-49 years with acute COVID-19.

This clone was seen more than once but under ten times. V gene TRBV18 combines with J gene TRBJ2-7, with 11 bases that match TRBD2. Germline V gene sequence: CDR1 KGHSH, CDR2 LQKENI. The CDR3 loop spans 15 amino acids. Trimming at V came to 2 bases and at J to 4 bases, leaving 4 bases not matched to a gene. CDR3 DNA sequence: TGTGCCAGCTCACCAGGGACTAGCGGAGGTTACGAGCAGTACTTC. Translating it yields CASSPGTSGGYEQYF.

The chain employs TRBV24-1 and TRBJ2-7; tentatively, D is TRBD1 (5 bases). V lost 3 bases and J lost 6, with 17 bases in between. The length of the CDR3 is 15 residues. In germline, CDR1 is KGHDR, CDR2 SFDVKD. This CDR3 reads CATSDPSRDSSEQYF. For the CDR3, the DNA is TGTGCCACCAGTGATCCCTCCAGGGATTCCAGCGAGCAGTACTTC.